These 24 T cell receptor beta chains share one sample of origin, sequenced in a study of blood T cell repertoires in COVID-19. This table comes from immunoSEQ multiplex PCR, and its TCRdb copy is limited to in-frame clones, with some not included. Of some 380,000 clones in the sample, 70% to 90% were seen once. The sequenced material came from PBMCs or T cells enriched from blood (not recorded which). These TCRs come from a middle-aged woman with acute COVID-19.

V and J are TRBV21-1 and TRBJ1-4. TRBV21-1 is shown as a pseudogene. The CDR3 sequence is 14 residues long. The CDR3 spells CASSKGRTNEKLFF. CDR3 nucleotides: TGTGCCAGCAGCAAGGGGAGGACTAATGAAAAACTGTTTTTT.

The chain links TRBV6-5 to TRBJ1-5; TRBD1 matches 7 bases. This CDR3 comprises 12 residues. V gave up 8 bases and J gave up 5 bases; unmatched junction bases: 3. Germline CDR1 and CDR2: MNHEY and SVGAGI. CDR3: CASETGYQPQHF. CDR3 nucleotides: TGTGCCAGCGAGACAGGGTATCAGCCCCAGCATTTT.

The chain couples TRBV10-3 to TRBJ2-2; 12 nucleotides match TRBD2. CDR1 is ENHRY and CDR2 is SYGVKD in the germline V gene. Trimming took 6 bases from V and 1 from J; bases not matched to a gene: 6. The CDR3 spans 17 residues. The CDR3 coding sequence is TGTGCCATCAGGAGGACTAGCGGGGCGTTGAACACCGGGGAGCTGTTTTTT. Amino acid sequence: CAIRRTSGALNTGELFF.

The V call is TRBV19, the J call TRBJ1-5; the match to TRBD1 covers 8 bases. The V segment lost 6 bases and the J segment 1 base; nucleotides outside the gene matches: 5. CDR3 size: 15 residues. Per the germline V gene, CDR1 is LNHDA and CDR2 is SQIVND (reference sequence). The CDR3 nucleotides are TGTGCCAGTAGACGACAGGGGATCAGCAATCAGCCCCAGCATTTT. Translating gives CASRRQGISNQPQHF.

The V call is TRBV4-1, the J call TRBJ1-2; D might be TRBD1 (5 bases). Trimming stripped 1 base from V and 1 base from J, with 10 bases between. CDR1 and CDR2 (germline): MGHRA, YSYEKL. This CDR3 region has 15 residues. The CDR3 DNA reads as TGCGCCAGCAGCCAAGCTGGGGGGGGTAACTATGGCTACACCTTC. It encodes CASSQAGGGNYGYTF.

A remark on this clone: This sample also contains other DNA sequences that code for the same CDR3. CDR3: CASSYSLAGGYEQYF. CDR3 DNA: TGTGCCAGCAGTTACTCACTAGCGGGGGGGTACGAGCAGTACTTC. The chain links TRBV6-5 to TRBJ2-7; 13 bases fit TRBD2. This CDR3 is built from 15 residues. V was pared by 0 bases and J by 4 bases, with 0 bases of the junction left unmatched. Germline CDR1 MNHEY, CDR2 SVGAGI.

CDR3 sequence: CSVERGFGQETQYF. In DNA, the CDR3 is TGCAGCGTTGAGCGGGGGTTTGGCCAAGAGACCCAGTACTTC. V and J are TRBV29-1 and TRBJ2-5, with TRBD2 matching over 7 bases. V lost 3 bases, J lost 1 base, and 5 bases stayed unmatched. CDR3 length equals 14 residues. CDR1 and CDR2 (germline): SQVTM, ANQGSEA.

This clone was detected a few times. V and J are TRBV6-5 and TRBJ1-2; 8 nucleotides line up with TRBD1. The ends lost 6 bases at V and 8 bases at J; junction bases unmatched: 8. In germline, CDR1 is MNHEY, CDR2 SVGAGI. The CDR3 totals 13 residues. The CDR3 region is CASRDRELGGYTF. The CDR3 nucleotides read TGTGCCAGCAGGGACAGGGAATTGGGCGGCTACACCTTC.

CDR3 DNA: TGTGCTAGTGGTCAGACAGGAGGCAATCAGCCCCAGCATTTT. Translation gives CASGQTGGNQPQHF. This rearrangement joins TRBV12-5 to TRBJ1-5, with D possibly being TRBD1 (6 bases). V dropped 5 bases and J dropped 2 bases, with 10 bases sitting between them. This CDR3 is 14 amino acids long. The germline V gene has CDR1 LGHNT and CDR2 FRNRAP.

The chain uses TRBV7-8 and TRBJ2-7, with TRBD1 identical over 7 bases. Germline CDR1 SGHVS, CDR2 FQNEAQ. V lost 1 base, J lost 7 bases, and 7 bases stayed unmatched. The CDR3 runs to 14 residues. DNA for the CDR3: TGTGCCAGCAGCTTAGGCAGGGGGTTGGAAGAGCAGTACTTC. Amino acid sequence: CASSLGRGLEEQYF.

Here the CDR3 reads CASSLNKEGYTF. CDR3 coding DNA: TGTGCCAGCAGCTTAAACAAGGAGGGCTACACCTTC. This chain connects TRBV5-4 to TRBJ1-2; no reliable D call. Trimming stripped 2 bases from V and 8 bases from J, with 10 bases between. The CDR3 has 12 amino acids. CDR1 and CDR2 from the germline V gene are SGHNT and YYREEE (reference sequence).

This clone came up once. The rearrangement links TRBV28 to TRBJ1-6; 8 bases map to TRBD1. This CDR3 comprises 16 residues. Germline V gene sequence: CDR1 MDHEN, CDR2 SYDVKM. V lost 6 bases to trimming and J lost 7 bases; unmatched junction nucleotides: 11. CDR3 amino acids: CASRAPSRGPNSPLHF. The CDR3 DNA reads as TGTGCCAGCAGGGCACCCTCCAGGGGGCCGAATTCACCCCTCCACTTT.

The chain employs TRBV7-9 and TRBJ2-3, with 13 positions matching TRBD2. Germline CDR1 is SEHNR and CDR2 is FQNEAQ (reference sequence). The CDR3 extends over 18 amino acids. V lost 5 bases and J lost 4; bases outside the gene matches: 12. The CDR3 DNA follows: TGTGCCAGCAGCGGTAACGAACTAGCGGGGGGGCACCCAGATACGCAGTATTTT. Its protein product is CASSGNELAGGHPDTQYF.

The chain joins TRBV3-1 (or the pseudogene TRBV3-2) to TRBJ1-2; 7 nucleotides align to TRBD1. The CDR3 spans 16 residues. From germline, CDR1 is LGHDT and CDR2 YNNKEL (reference sequence). J gave up 4 bases and V 2 bases, and 10 bases lay outside the gene matches. CDR3 nucleotides: TGTGCCAGCAGCCAAACACTACAACAGGGGCCCTATGGCTACACCTTC. Amino acid sequence: CASSQTLQQGPYGYTF.

This clone appeared a single time. The V gene is TRBV19, the J gene TRBJ1-1, with D possibly matching TRBD1 (5 bases). CDR3 length: 14 amino acids. Germline lookup yields CDR1 LNHDA and CDR2 SQIVND (reference sequence). Trimming took 2 bases from V and 4 from J, leaving 11 bases between them. The CDR3 DNA follows: TGTGCCAGTAGTATACAGGGTAGGATCACTGAAGCTTTCTTT. It yields the protein CASSIQGRITEAFF.

This clone has a single count. This sequence joins TRBV18 and TRBJ2-1, with 8 positions matching TRBD1. CDR1 and CDR2 from the germline V gene are KGHSH and LQKENI. V trimming: 4 bases; J trimming: 6 bases; junction bases outside the gene matches: 5. The CDR3 is made up of 14 amino acids. In DNA form, the CDR3 reads TGTGCCAGCTCACGTGACAGGGGTCCCAATGAGCAGTTCTTC. This encodes CASSRDRGPNEQFF.

This sequence joins TRBV19 and TRBJ2-2, with a possible D match to TRBD2 (6 bases). CDR1 and CDR2 from the germline V gene are LNHDA and SQIVND (reference sequence). CDR3 length equals 16 residues. V gave up 4 bases and J gave up 5 bases, with 17 bases separating them. This chain's CDR3 is CASSTGWRGSTGELFF. For the CDR3, the DNA is TGTGCCAGTAGTACGGGCTGGAGGGGTTCGACCGGGGAGCTGTTTTTT.

The rearrangement joins TRBV27 to TRBJ2-1, with TRBD2 identical over 8 bases. From germline, CDR1 is MNHEY and CDR2 SMNVEV (reference sequence). This CDR3 spans 12 amino acids. The J segment lost 15 bases and the V segment lost 5 bases, leaving 9 bases of the junction unmatched. CDR3 sequence (DNA): TGTGCCAGCAGTCAGGGACTAGGGGATTCGTTCTTC. Translating it yields CASSQGLGDSFF.

J is TRBJ2-5 and V is TRBV2, with 7 bases identical to TRBD1. The V gene's germline CDR1 is SNHLY and CDR2 FYNNEI. CDR3 length: 15 residues. V trimming: 6 bases; J trimming: 3 bases; junction bases outside the gene matches: 10. The CDR3 region has the DNA TGTGCCAGCAGCGCCGCGACAGGGCGAAAAGAGACCCAGTACTTC. Its translation is CASSAATGRKETQYF.

The V call is TRBV29-1, the J call TRBJ2-7; the match to TRBD1 covers 11 bases. The germline gives CDR1 SQVTM, CDR2 ANQGSEA. The CDR3 is 15 residues long. Trimming at V came to 3 bases and at J to 5 bases, leaving 9 bases not matched to a gene. The CDR3 nucleotides are TGCAGCGTTGATGAACCGGACAGGGGGCCCGACGAGCAGTACTTC. It encodes CSVDEPDRGPDEQYF.

The chain recombines TRBV19 with TRBJ1-1; no clear D. This CDR3 comprises 14 residues. Trimming cost V 2 bases and J 5 bases, with 12 bases left between them. Germline V lookup: CDR1 LNHDA, CDR2 SQIVND (reference sequence). The CDR3 is CASSITSLETEAFF. The CDR3 DNA sequence: TGTGCCAGTAGTATAACTTCCTTAGAAACTGAAGCTTTCTTT.

The chain joins TRBV7-2 to TRBJ2-3; D uncertain. V was cut by 2 bases and J by 4 bases, with 13 bases left in between. The CDR3 sequence is 15 residues long. CDR1 and CDR2 from the germline V gene are SGHTA and FQGNSA. The CDR3 nucleotides read TGTGCCAGCAGCTTAATGGCAAACTACGCAGATACGCAGTATTTT. This sequence encodes CASSLMANYADTQYF.

The V call is TRBV4-1, the J call TRBJ1-1; D gene unclear. Germline-derived CDR1 and CDR2 are MGHRA and YSYEKL. This CDR3 contains 14 residues. Trimming took off 0 bases at V and 6 bases at J, with 11 bases between the two ends. CDR3: CASSQEVQVPEAFF. As DNA, the CDR3 is TGCGCCAGCAGCCAAGAAGTCCAGGTCCCTGAAGCTTTCTTT.

The J gene is TRBJ2-4, the V gene TRBV5-6; weak D call: TRBD1 (5 bases). V was pared by 4 bases and J by 7 bases, with 15 bases between. CDR1 and CDR2 (germline): SGHDT, YYEEEE. The CDR3 length is 14 residues. The CDR3 reads CASSPSPPGNIQYF. CDR3 coding DNA: TGTGCCAGCAGCCCCTCGCCCCCAGGGAACATTCAGTACTTC.